The 2 T cell receptor beta chains below all came from one sample that was sequenced in a study of cytomegalovirus exposure and HLA in healthy donors. Primers: 60 Vbeta forward and 13 Jbeta reverse. TCRdb's table, derived via immunoSEQ multiplex PCR, lists solely in-frame clones and lacks some. Among some 110,000 clones listed, around 70% were seen once. Sequenced: PBMCs. The source is a man aged 30 to 39 in good health and CMV-seropositive.

The chain recombines TRBV11-3 with TRBJ1-2; 10 bases agree with TRBD1. V lost 3 bases and J lost 8; bases outside the gene matches: 3. This CDR3 comprises 13 residues. CDR1 is SGHNT and CDR2 is YENEEA in the germline V gene. CDR3 bases: TGTGCCAGCAGCTTTGACAGGGGGCACGGCTACACCTTC. It encodes CASSFDRGHGYTF.

In this sample, this clone turned up a few times. The chain recombines TRBV28 with TRBJ2-1, with 7 bases aligning to TRBD1. The CDR3 length is 16 residues. V lost 7 bases to trimming and J lost 4 bases; unmatched junction nucleotides: 13. In germline, CDR1 is MDHEN, CDR2 SYDVKM. CDR3 loop: CASTAGQARAYNEQFF. In nucleotides, the CDR3 is TGTGCCAGCACCGCTGGACAGGCCCGGGCATACAATGAGCAGTTCTTC.